Each of the 30 T cell receptor beta chains below was sequenced from the same sample in a study of blood T cell repertoires in COVID-19. Using immunoSEQ multiplex PCR, the repertoire was profiled, and TCRdb retains in-frame clones only, with some absent. The data show roughly 80,000 clones, 88% seen once. The material sequenced was peripheral blood. The receptors were gathered from a human donor in a cohort sampled during active COVID-19.

The chain uses TRBV11-3 and TRBJ2-1, with D tentatively TRBD1 (6 bases). Looked up from germline, CDR1 is SGHNT and CDR2 is YENEEA. Trimming took 1 base from V and 7 from J, leaving 17 bases between them. The CDR3 spans 16 residues. CDR3 bases: TGTGCCAGCAGCTTAGTTGGGCAGGGGACCCGGAATGAGCAGTTCTTC. Translated: CASSLVGQGTRNEQFF.

The chain combines TRBV21-1 with TRBJ2-3; no DNA check was done on the table's D call, TRBD2. TRBV21-1 is a pseudogene. CDR3 length equals 16 residues. The CDR3 loop is CASSKVPGGALDTQYF. The CDR3 DNA sequence: TGTGCCAGCAGCAAGGTTCCCGGGGGGGCTTTAGATACGCAGTATTTT.

The rearrangement links TRBV6-6 to TRBJ1-1; tentative D call: TRBD1 (5 bases). CDR1 and CDR2 (germline): MNHNY, SVGAGI (reference sequence). Trimming removed 0 bases at V and 6 bases at J, with 11 bases between. CDR3 size: 14 residues. The CDR3: CASSYSSGYPEAFF. CDR3 DNA: TGTGCCAGCAGTTACTCGTCAGGGTACCCTGAAGCTTTCTTT.

CDR3 sequence (DNA): TGTGCCTGGATGCGGCCCGGGGACAGGGGAGCTGGAAACACCATATATTTT. Translation: CAWMRPGDRGAGNTIYF. V is TRBV30 and J is TRBJ1-3, with 10 positions matching TRBD1. V shed 4 bases, J shed 2 bases, and the junction held 11 bases outside the gene matches. Germline V gives CDR1 GTSNPN, CDR2 SVGIG (reference sequence). The CDR3 is made up of 17 amino acids.

In nucleotides, the CDR3 is TGTGCCAGCAGCTACCGGGACAGGGGGCTGTCACCCCTCCACTTT. Its protein product is CASSYRDRGLSPLHF. This chain uses TRBV9 with TRBJ1-6; TRBD1 matches 12 bases. With V trimmed by 4 bases and J by 10 bases, 6 bases remained unmatched. The germline V gene encodes CDR1 SGDLS and CDR2 YYNGEE. The CDR3 spans 15 residues.

This CDR3 reads CASRRTGNTIYF. As DNA, the CDR3 is TGTGCCAGCAGGAGAACGGGAAACACCATATATTTT. J is TRBJ1-3 and V is TRBV12-3 or TRBV12-4; D is unresolved. Trimming cost V 6 bases and J 4 bases, with 7 bases left between them. The CDR3 totals 12 residues.

The chain uses TRBV5-1 and TRBJ1-1; TRBD1 matches 9 bases. V shed 4 bases, J shed 5 bases, and the junction held 27 bases outside the gene matches. Germline V gene lookup returns CDR1 SGHRS and CDR2 YFSETQ. CDR3 size: 21 residues. CDR3 coding DNA: TGCGCCAGCAGCGAGGGACAGGGTTCCAATCGGGGTCTTATTAAGGGTACTGAAGCTTTCTTT. Translated, it gives CASSEGQGSNRGLIKGTEAFF.

This rearrangement joins TRBV3-1 (or the pseudogene TRBV3-2) to TRBJ2-7; 9 bases match TRBD2. J was trimmed by 4 bases and V by 3 bases; bases with no gene match: 13. This CDR3 is built from 17 residues. Germline assignment: CDR1 LGHDT and CDR2 YNNKEL (reference sequence). The CDR3 loop reads CASSQGGGGGAQYEQYF. The CDR3 bases are TGTGCCAGCAGCCAGGGCGGTGGCGGGGGGGCTCAATACGAGCAGTACTTC.

The chain couples TRBV5-1 to TRBJ1-1; 11 bases fit TRBD1. Germline CDR1 and CDR2: SGHRS and YFSETQ. The CDR3 length is 14 residues. Trimming at V came to 2 bases and at J to 6 bases, leaving 3 bases not matched to a gene. CDR3 residues: CASSLPGQGAEAFF. The CDR3 nucleotides read TGCGCCAGCAGCTTACCGGGACAGGGGGCTGAAGCTTTCTTT.

V and J are TRBV28 and TRBJ1-5; no reliable D call. V was clipped by 5 bases and J by 2 bases, with 10 bases between them. The CDR3 is made up of 14 amino acids. CDR1 is MDHEN, CDR2 SYDVKM, per germline. Written as DNA, the CDR3 is TGTGCCAGCAGTCCCCCGTCGGGCAATCAGCCCCAGCATTTT. Translating it yields CASSPPSGNQPQHF.

This clone was detected once. The chain joins TRBV27 to TRBJ2-1; 13 bases map to TRBD2. The CDR3 has 19 amino acids. Germline lookup yields CDR1 MNHEY and CDR2 SMNVEV (reference sequence). The V gene end was trimmed by 2 bases and the J gene end by 0 bases; junction bases not matched to a gene: 7. The CDR3 spells CASSLGLAGVHSSYNEQFF. In nucleotides, the CDR3 is TGTGCCAGCAGTTTAGGACTAGCGGGAGTTCACAGCTCCTACAATGAGCAGTTCTTC.

The rearrangement joins TRBV5-1 to TRBJ1-2, with D perhaps TRBD1 (5 bases). CDR3 length: 13 amino acids. Trimming pared 4 bases from V and 5 bases from J, leaving 12 bases between. The germline V gene has CDR1 SGHRS and CDR2 YFSETQ. CDR3 residues: CASSPGGDYGYTF. The CDR3 nucleotides read TGCGCCAGCAGCCCGGGGGGGGATTATGGCTACACCTTC.

The V gene is TRBV11-2, the J gene TRBJ2-2; 8 bases line up with TRBD1. CDR1 and CDR2 from the germline V gene are SGHAT and FQNNGV. The CDR3 loop spans 16 amino acids. V was clipped by 6 bases and J by 7 bases; unmatched bases: 13. The CDR3 DNA sequence: TGTGCCAGCAGTAGCAGGCGGCAGGGGGCCTTCGGGGAGCTGTTTTTT. Residues: CASSSRRQGAFGELFF.

The V gene is TRBV9, the J gene TRBJ1-2; unclear D gene. Trimming cost V 3 bases and J 7 bases, with 13 bases left between them. CDR1 and CDR2 from the germline V gene are SGDLS and YYNGEE. The length of the CDR3 is 13 residues. The CDR3 here is CASSGASWSGYTF. CDR3 bases: TGTGCCAGCAGCGGTGCGAGTTGGTCTGGCTACACCTTC.

DNA for the CDR3: TGTGCCAGTAGTATTGGACAGGTGGGCACTGAAGCTTTCTTT. It yields the protein CASSIGQVGTEAFF. V is TRBV19 and J is TRBJ1-1; TRBD1 matches 7 bases. The CDR3 loop spans 14 amino acids. CDR1 LNHDA and CDR2 SQIVND come from the germline V gene (reference sequence). With V trimmed by 3 bases and J by 4 bases, 5 bases remained unmatched.

The J gene is TRBJ2-3, the V gene TRBV12-5; D perhaps matches TRBD1 (5 bases). The CDR3 has 15 residues. The V gene's germline CDR1 is LGHNT and CDR2 FRNRAP. V lost 5 bases and J 5 bases, leaving 17 bases between the germline ends. This CDR3 reads CASGDSNRRLDTQYF. Written as DNA, the CDR3 is TGTGCTAGTGGTGACAGCAACCGTCGACTAGATACGCAGTATTTT.

The gene calls are TRBV29-1 and TRBJ2-5; tentatively, D is TRBD1 (5 bases). This CDR3 region has 14 residues. The germline V and J ends were trimmed by 6 bases and 4 bases, with 18 bases remaining between them. CDR1 is SQVTM and CDR2 is ANQGSEA in the germline V gene. CDR3 nucleotide sequence: TGCAGCGTCTCGCAGGGCGGACGGCCAGAGACCCAGTACTTC. Protein: CSVSQGGRPETQYF.

This clone was found a few times. The chain recombines TRBV20-1 with TRBJ2-3; 16 bases are shared with TRBD2. The CDR3 has 18 residues. The V gene end was trimmed by 3 bases and the J gene end by 2 bases; junction bases not matched to a gene: 8. Germline CDR1 DFQATT, CDR2 SNEGSKA (reference sequence). DNA for the CDR3: TGCAGTGCTAGTTTCCCGGGACTAGCGGGGGGGGACACAGATACGCAGTATTTT. Its translation: CSASFPGLAGGDTDTQYF.

This clone was counted between two and nine times. The chain couples TRBV6-5 to TRBJ2-7, with a weak D call TRBD2 (6 bases). V was pared by 6 bases and J by 6 bases, with 21 bases between. This CDR3 comprises 15 residues. The germline V gene has CDR1 MNHEY and CDR2 SVGAGI. The CDR3, as DNA: TGTGCCAGCAGCTACGAGCCTGGGGGAGGCACCGAGCAGTACTTC. Its translation: CASSYEPGGGTEQYF.

V usage is TRBV19 and J usage is TRBJ1-5; D not certain. With 1 base removed from V and 6 bases from J, the gap between germline ends came to 13 bases. Germline CDR1 reads LNHDA; CDR2 reads SQIVND (reference sequence). The CDR3 loop spans 15 amino acids. The CDR3 region is CASSIVSGVGQPQHF. The CDR3, as DNA: TGTGCCAGTAGTATAGTTTCGGGTGTCGGTCAGCCCCAGCATTTT.

This sequence joins TRBV5-1 and TRBJ1-5; possible D gene TRBD1, 6 bases. The germline V and J ends were trimmed by 3 bases and 7 bases, with 14 bases remaining between them. Looked up from germline, CDR1 is SGHRS and CDR2 is YFSETQ. The CDR3 extends over 14 amino acids. DNA for the CDR3: TGCGCCAGCAGCTGGGGCGCAGGGGAACAGCCCCAGCATTTT. Its protein product is CASSWGAGEQPQHF.

In its sample, this clone was seen a few times. The chain combines TRBV18 with TRBJ2-7, with 7 bases matching TRBD1. This CDR3 comprises 13 residues. From germline, CDR1 is KGHSH and CDR2 LQKENI. V shed 8 bases and J 2 bases; nucleotides not matched to a gene: 6. CDR3 in amino acids: CASRRDSAYEQYF. The CDR3 nucleotides are TGTGCCAGCCGCCGGGACAGTGCCTACGAGCAGTACTTC. Drawing the rest from reference TRBV18 and TRBJ2-7, the complete variable domain is NAGVMQNPRHLVRRRGQEARLRCSPMKGHSHVYWYRQLPEEGLKFMVYLQKENIIDESGMPKERFSAEFPKEGPSILRIQQVVRGDSAAYFCASRRDSAYEQYFGPGTRLTVT.

V gene TRBV6-5 combines with J gene TRBJ2-7, with D perhaps TRBD1 (6 bases). The CDR3 has 11 residues. V shed 8 bases and J shed 4 bases, with 9 bases lying between them. Germline values: CDR1 MNHEY, CDR2 SVGAGI. The CDR3: CASQGTYEQYF. In nucleotides, the CDR3 is TGTGCCAGCCAGGGGACATACGAGCAGTACTTC.

J is TRBJ2-1 and V is TRBV27; D is perhaps TRBD2 (7 bases). Germline-derived CDR1 and CDR2 are MNHEY and SMNVEV (reference sequence). V lost 6 bases and J lost 4, with 19 bases in between. This CDR3 has 16 residues. The CDR3 reads CASRPGWGRGYNEQFF. The CDR3 DNA is TGTGCCAGCAGGCCGGGGTGGGGGAGGGGGTACAATGAGCAGTTCTTC.

The chain links TRBV15 to TRBJ1-5; TRBD1 agrees at 8 bases. The CDR3 consists of 15 residues. Trimming took 5 bases from V and 3 from J; bases not matched to a gene: 6. Germline V gene lookup returns CDR1 LNHNV and CDR2 YYDKDF (reference sequence). In nucleotides, the CDR3 is TGTGCCACCAGCGAACCTCAGGGGGCCAATCAGCCCCAGCATTTT. Protein product: CATSEPQGANQPQHF.

The chain carries TRBV16 and TRBJ1-4; TRBD1 agrees at 8 bases. V lost 1 base to trimming and J lost 8 bases; unmatched junction nucleotides: 3. Germline values: CDR1 KGHSY, CDR2 FQNENV. The CDR3 extends over 14 amino acids. As DNA, the CDR3 is TGTGCCAGCAGCCAATTCCAGGGGGCCGAAAAACTGTTTTTT. Protein sequence: CASSQFQGAEKLFF.

This chain joins TRBV7-9 and TRBJ1-2; D unclear. Trimming removed 5 bases at V and 4 bases at J, with 11 bases between. The CDR3 sequence is 13 residues long. Germline-derived CDR1 and CDR2 are SEHNR and FQNEAQ (reference sequence). Here the CDR3 reads CASSERGSYGYTF. The DNA of the CDR3 is TGTGCCAGCAGCGAACGGGGATCCTATGGCTACACCTTC.

This clone was seen once. Here the CDR3 reads CASSYNRGNEQFF. CDR3 coding DNA: TGTGCCAGCAGTTACAACAGGGGAAATGAGCAGTTCTTC. V gene TRBV6-5 combines with J gene TRBJ2-1; 7 bases are shared with TRBD1. The CDR3 has 13 amino acids. The V segment lost 2 bases and the J segment 7 bases; nucleotides outside the gene matches: 2. Germline values: CDR1 MNHEY, CDR2 SVGAGI.

The chain couples TRBV6-5 to TRBJ1-2; maybe TRBD1 (5 bases). V was cut by 2 bases and J by 8 bases, with 12 bases left in between. Germline V gene data show CDR1 as MNHEY and CDR2 as SVGAGI. This CDR3 is 13 amino acids long. In DNA form, the CDR3 reads TGTGCCAGCAGTTACAGGCAGGGCTGGGGCTACACCTTC. Amino acids: CASSYRQGWGYTF.

The gene calls are TRBV30 and TRBJ1-4; D ambiguous. Trimming removed 0 bases at V and 7 bases at J, with 9 bases between. CDR3 length: 13 amino acids. CDR1 and CDR2 from the germline V gene are GTSNPN and SVGIG (reference sequence). Here the CDR3 DNA reads TGTGCCTGGAGTGTTCTTGAGGGTGAAAAACTGTTTTTT. Translating it yields CAWSVLEGEKLFF.